A selection of T cell receptor beta chains follows, all from one sample in a study of T cells in Graves' hyperthyroidism and ophthalmopathy. TCRdb re-called the multiplex PCR reads through MiXCR, storing one row per CDR3 protein. This sample has around 690,000 distinct CDR3 sequences, with around 20% found just once. The sequenced sample consisted of blood. These receptors were obtained from a man in his thirties or forties with Graves' ophthalmopathy. Both conserved end residues are part of each CDR3. A D gene is named only where the DNA matches it firmly. For some rows the clone size is stated as once, few or many, or as a class when expanded; others skip it.

v_call: TRBV19; j_call: TRBJ1-2; d_call: -; clone_size: -; cdr3_nt: TGTGCCAGTAGGGCCGTGTTTGTGGGCTATGGCTACACCTTC; cdr3_aa: CASRAVFVGYGYTF
v_call: TRBV7-9; j_call: TRBJ1-1; d_call: -; clone_size: many; cdr3_nt: TGTGCCAGCAGCCCTGACAGTGAAGCTTTCTTT; cdr3_aa: CASSPDSEAFF
v_call: TRBV7-8; j_call: TRBJ2-7; d_call: -; clone_size: many; cdr3_nt: TGTGCCAGCAGCTTAAGAGGCGGCAGCTCCTACGAGCAGTACTTC; cdr3_aa: CASSLRGGSSYEQYF
v_call: TRBV10-2; j_call: TRBJ1-5; d_call: TRBD1; clone_size: -; cdr3_nt: TGCGCCAGCAGTCCGGCAGGGGGCCTGGGGCAGCCCCAGCATTTT; cdr3_aa: CASSPAGGLGQPQHF
v_call: TRBV15; j_call: TRBJ2-1; d_call: TRBD1; clone_size: -; cdr3_nt: TGTGCCACCAGCAGAGATCGAGGGGACAGGGGAGGGCAACATGAGCAGTTCTTC; cdr3_aa: CATSRDRGDRGGQHEQFF
v_call: TRBV11-2; j_call: TRBJ2-2; d_call: -; clone_size: few; cdr3_nt: TGTGCCAGCAGCTTGGGGTATTCCACCGCCGGGGAGCTGTTTTTT; cdr3_aa: CASSLGYSTAGELFF
v_call: TRBV3-1; j_call: TRBJ1-1; d_call: -; clone_size: many; cdr3_nt: TGTGCCAGCAGCCCACCCGTGGGGGGGAACACTGAAGCTTTCTTT; cdr3_aa: CASSPPVGGNTEAFF
v_call: TRBV15; j_call: TRBJ2-7; d_call: TRBD1; clone_size: few; cdr3_nt: TGTGCCACCAGCAGAGGCAGGACAGGAGTCCACGAGCAGTACTTC; cdr3_aa: CATSRGRTGVHEQYF
v_call: TRBV7-9; j_call: TRBJ1-4; d_call: -; clone_size: many; cdr3_nt: TGTGCCAGCAGCTTGCGGGAAACTAATGAAAAACTGTTTTTT; cdr3_aa: CASSLRETNEKLFF
v_call: TRBV28; j_call: TRBJ1-2; d_call: TRBD1; clone_size: many; cdr3_nt: TGTGCCAGCAGTTCGCCCAGGGGGGTGGGCTATGGCTACACCTTC; cdr3_aa: CASSSPRGVGYGYTF
v_call: TRBV11-2; j_call: TRBJ2-1; d_call: TRBD1; clone_size: -; cdr3_nt: TGTGCCAGCAGCCGAGGGACAGCCCCGTTCTTC; cdr3_aa: CASSRGTAPFF
v_call: TRBV5-1; j_call: TRBJ2-1; d_call: -; clone_size: few; cdr3_nt: TGCGCCAGCAGCCTGTCGGAGAGCGAGCAGTTCTTC; cdr3_aa: CASSLSESEQFF
v_call: TRBV28; j_call: TRBJ1-4; d_call: -; clone_size: -; cdr3_nt: TGTGCCAGCAGTGCCCCTTGGGGGGGAAATGAAAAACTGTTTTTT; cdr3_aa: CASSAPWGGNEKLFF
v_call: TRBV7-9; j_call: TRBJ1-1; d_call: -; clone_size: few; cdr3_nt: TGTGCCAGCAGTCGCTGGACACCACGGGACACTGAAGCTTTCTTT; cdr3_aa: CASSRWTPRDTEAFF
v_call: TRBV18; j_call: TRBJ1-1; d_call: -; clone_size: many; cdr3_nt: TGTGCCAGCTCACCCGGGAGCACTGAAGCTTTCTTT; cdr3_aa: CASSPGSTEAFF
v_call: TRBV19; j_call: TRBJ2-3; d_call: -; clone_size: -; cdr3_nt: TGTGCCACCTCGGACGGGAGCCCGGGCACAGATACGCAGTATTTT; cdr3_aa: CATSDGSPGTDTQYF